A selection of T cell receptor beta chains follows, all from one sample in a study of graft-versus-host responses after intestinal transplantation. Assay: immunoSEQ multiplex PCR; the TCRdb copy retains only in-frame clones and omits some. The table lists tens of thousands of clones, approximately 87% of them singletons. Antigens for these TCRs are unknown. Material: unstimulated CD4+ T cells sorted from spleen or lymph node cells, obtained before intestinal transplant. These receptors were taken from a human donor who received an intestinal transplant. Both conserved end residues are part of each CDR3. D genes are given only for firm matches. Size is stated for part of the rows, as once, few or many counts, or as a class when the clone is expanded.

CDR3 | DNA | size | V | D | J
CASRGGAGQPQHF | TGTGCCAGCAGAGGGGGGGCGGGTCAGCCCCAGCATTTT | . | TRBV2 | . | TRBJ1-5
CASSLGAKGGGTEAFF | TGTGCCAGCAGCTTAGGGGCCAAGGGGGGAGGGACTGAAGCTTTCTTT | . | TRBV7-3 | . | TRBJ1-1
CASSSSLYGYTF | TGCGCCAGCAGTAGCAGCCTCTATGGCTACACCTTC | . | TRBV5-1 | . | TRBJ1-2
CASSYSDRDSPLHF | TGTGCCAGCAGTTACTCGGACAGAGATTCACCCCTCCACTTT | . | TRBV6-6 | . | TRBJ1-6
CASSVTSGVNTGELFF | TGTGCCAGCAGCGTTACCTCAGGGGTCAACACCGGGGAGCTGTTTTTT | . | TRBV9 | . | TRBJ2-2
CASSQAPTGVNSPLHF | TGTGCCAGCAGCCAAGCCCCGACAGGGGTTAATTCACCCCTCCACTTT | . | TRBV4-2 | TRBD1 | TRBJ1-6
CASSKETGGGNQPQHF | TGTGCCAGCAGCAAAGAGACAGGGGGGGGCAATCAGCCCCAGCATTTT | . | TRBV11-2 | TRBD1 | TRBJ1-5
CASSLVGVGEKLFF | TGCGCCAGCAGCTTGGTAGGGGTGGGAGAAAAACTGTTTTTT | once | TRBV5-1 | . | TRBJ1-4
CASSYSGQGRNTIYF | TGTGCCAGCAGTTACTCGGGGCAGGGAAGAAACACCATATATTTT | . | TRBV6-5 | . | TRBJ1-3
CASSSMTEQETQYF | TGTGCCAGCAGCTCTATGACAGAACAAGAGACCCAGTACTTC | . | TRBV7-9 | . | TRBJ2-5
CASTQGVGDTEAFF | TGTGCCAGCACCCAAGGGGTAGGTGACACTGAAGCTTTCTTT | . | TRBV9 | . | TRBJ1-1
CASSAGTSGATDTQYF | TGTGCCAGCAGTGCAGGGACTAGCGGAGCCACAGATACGCAGTATTTT | . | TRBV6-1 | TRBD2 | TRBJ2-3
CAISAGGGTYEQYF | TGTGCCATCAGTGCCGGCGGCGGAACCTACGAGCAGTACTTC | . | TRBV10-3 | . | TRBJ2-7
CASSVLSEGTEAFF | TGTGCCAGCAGTGTTCTTTCGGAGGGGACTGAAGCTTTCTTT | . | TRBV2 | . | TRBJ1-1
CASSLALAGETQYF | TGTGCCAGCAGCTTGGCCTTGGCCGGGGAGACCCAGTACTTC | once | TRBV5-4 | . | TRBJ2-5
CASSSGDGYEQYF | TGCGCCAGCAGCTCGGGGGACGGCTACGAGCAGTACTTC | . | TRBV5-1 | . | TRBJ2-7
CASSIVPDRVYF | TGTGCCAGTAGTATAGTCCCGGACAGGGTATACTTT | once | TRBV19 | TRBD1 | TRBJ1-1
CASSLASGGQETQYF | TGTGCCAGCAGTTTAGCTAGCGGGGGGCAAGAGACCCAGTACTTC | . | TRBV28 | TRBD2 | TRBJ2-5
CASRRGFTEAFF | TGTGCCAGCCGGAGGGGCTTCACTGAAGCTTTCTTT | once | TRBV28 | . | TRBJ1-1
CASSLEQGLNYGYTF | TGTGCCAGCAGTTTAGAACAGGGGCTTAACTATGGCTACACCTTC | . | TRBV27 | TRBD1 | TRBJ1-2
CASQRGAGTGELFF | TGTGCCAGCCAGCGGGGGGCTGGGACCGGGGAGCTGTTTTTT | . | TRBV11-2 | TRBD2 | TRBJ2-2
CASSPRTGYNEQFF | TGTGCCAGCTCACCACGGACAGGATACAATGAGCAGTTCTTC | once | TRBV18 | TRBD1 | TRBJ2-1
CATSRGAGARSEQYF | TGTGCCACCAGCAGAGGTGCGGGGGCTAGATCAGAGCAGTACTTC | . | TRBV15 | . | TRBJ2-7
CASSPSGGGEKLFF | TGCGCCAGCAGCCCCTCGGGGGGTGGGGAAAAACTGTTTTTT | once | TRBV5-1 | . | TRBJ1-4
CASSGEGSEQFF | TGTGCCAGCAGTGGAGAGGGATCTGAGCAGTTCTTC | . | TRBV2 | . | TRBJ2-1
CASSEGLAGFTGELFF | TGTGCCAGCAGTGAAGGTCTAGCGGGATTCACCGGGGAGCTGTTTTTT | . | TRBV2 | TRBD2 | TRBJ2-2
CASSHGTSRDTQYF | TGCGCCAGCAGCCACGGGACTAGTAGAGATACGCAGTATTTT | . | TRBV4-1 | TRBD2 | TRBJ2-3
CASSVVGEGNTIYF | TGTGCCAGCAGTGTCGTGGGCGAGGGAAACACCATATATTTT | . | TRBV6-1 | . | TRBJ1-3
CASRHSGGGSYGYTF | TGTGCCAGCAGGCATTCAGGGGGTGGTAGCTATGGCTACACCTTC | . | TRBV27 | TRBD1 | TRBJ1-2
CSVGTFTNYGYTF | TGCAGCGTGGGGACTTTTACTAACTATGGCTACACCTTC | . | TRBV29-1 | . | TRBJ1-2
CASSVAPNTEAFF | TGTGCCAGCAGCGTAGCTCCTAACACTGAAGCTTTCTTT | . | TRBV9 | . | TRBJ1-1
CASSLREDRGYEQYF | TGTGCCAGCAGCTTAAGGGAGGACAGGGGCTACGAGCAGTACTTC | . | TRBV7-9 | TRBD1 | TRBJ2-7
CATSRDHRTGPSNYGYTF | TGTGCCACCAGCAGAGATCATCGGACAGGGCCCTCCAACTATGGCTACACCTTC | . | TRBV15 | TRBD1 | TRBJ1-2
CASSGYRGGGNTIYF | TGTGCCAGCAGCGGTTACAGGGGAGGAGGAAACACCATATATTTT | . | TRBV9 | TRBD1 | TRBJ1-3
CASSSLLERTEAFF | TGTGCCAGCAGCTCCCTCCTGGAGCGCACTGAAGCTTTCTTT | . | TRBV5-5 | . | TRBJ1-1
CASSLPRTGHGYTF | TGCGCCAGCAGCTTGCCCAGGACAGGGCATGGCTACACCTTC | . | TRBV5-1 | TRBD1 | TRBJ1-2
CASSTDRGLYEQYF | TGCGCCAGCAGCACGGACAGGGGGCTGTACGAGCAGTACTTC | . | TRBV10-2 | TRBD1 | TRBJ2-7
CASSLSGFGQPQHF | TGTGCCAGCAGTTTATCGGGGTTTGGTCAGCCCCAGCATTTT | once | TRBV6-6 | . | TRBJ1-5
CASSRQGSTEAFF | TGTGCCAGCTCACGACAGGGGTCCACTGAAGCTTTCTTT | . | TRBV18 | TRBD1 | TRBJ1-1
CAVKDRNEKLFF | TGTGCCGTAAAGGACAGGAATGAAAAACTGTTTTTT | . | TRBV6-6 | TRBD1 | TRBJ1-4
CASSTLTGLYGYTF | TGTGCCAGCAGCACCTTAACAGGGCTCTATGGCTACACCTTC | . | TRBV5-6 | . | TRBJ1-2
CASSPGGLGEKLFF | TGTGCCAGCTCCCCGGGGGGGCTCGGGGAAAAACTGTTTTTT | . | TRBV18 | . | TRBJ1-4
CASSYTQGSYGYTF | TGTGCCAGCAGTTACACACAGGGTAGCTATGGCTACACCTTC | . | TRBV6-5 | . | TRBJ1-2
CASSYEAGPYEAFF | TGTGCCAGCAGTTACGAGGCGGGGCCATACGAAGCTTTCTTT | . | TRBV6-5 | . | TRBJ1-1